These 2 T cell receptor beta chains were sequenced from one sample in a study of beta chain features in type 1 diabetes. All of the isolated RNA was reverse transcribed, so expressed TCRB transcripts were sequenced. Clones were sequenced by immunoSEQ multiplex PCR, and TCRdb holds only the in-frame ones, with some missing. Here the sample spans 350,000 to 400,000 clones, about 16% being singletons. Material: naive CD4+ T cells from blood. These receptors were collected from a young woman in good health.

The CDR3, as DNA: TGTGCCAGCAGCCGACAGGGGAACACTGAAGCTTTCTTT. Encoded protein: CASSRQGNTEAFF. J is TRBJ1-1 and V is TRBV28; the match to TRBD1 covers 7 bases. The germline V gene encodes CDR1 MDHEN and CDR2 SYDVKM. Trimming took 6 bases from V and 1 from J; bases not matched to a gene: 2. The CDR3 totals 13 residues.

V and J are TRBV6-6 and TRBJ2-5, with D possibly matching TRBD1 (5 bases). The CDR3 covers 13 residues. Between the trimmed V and J ends, which lost 9 bases and 2 bases, there was a span of 13 bases. CDR1 is MNHNY and CDR2 is SVGAGI in the germline V gene (reference sequence). CDR3 in DNA: TGTGCCAGTGGGGCCCCTGTTCAAGAGACCCAGTACTTC. Translated, it gives CASGAPVQETQYF.